This T cell receptor (beta chain) emerged from a study of T cell changes during pregnancy in multiple sclerosis. This clone is a singleton in its sample. CDR1 MNHEY and CDR2 SMNVEV come from the germline V gene (reference sequence). The CDR3 sequence is 14 residues long. V lost 4 bases and J 2 bases, leaving 12 bases between the germline ends. The data were produced by immunoSEQ multiplex PCR, yet TCRdb's version contains in-frame clones alone and is incomplete. The data show approximately 30,000 clones, with roughly nine tenths seen just once and over 4.5% held by the top ten. This clonotype was sampled from a female donor with multiple sclerosis, enrolled in a pregnancy study. The chain carries TRBV27 and TRBJ2-7; a possible D gene is TRBD1 (5 bases). The source was CD8+ T cells from peripheral blood mononuclear cells, collected in the first trimester of pregnancy. DNA of the CDR3: TGTGCCAGCAGTTCGACAGTGTCCCCCTACGAGCAGTACTTC. Translated, it gives CASSSTVSPYEQYF.